One sample yielded the 8 T cell receptor beta chains listed below, sequenced in a study of OX40 agonist ivuxolimab in advanced cancers. Produced via immunoSEQ multiplex PCR; TCRdb's table is partial and in-frame only. Among over 75,000 clones listed, around 90% were seen once. The source was CD4+ or CD8+ T cells sorted from blood, collected in a trial of the OX40 agonist ivuxolimab. The receptor source for this set is an adult with an advanced solid tumor such as melanoma, head and neck, liver or kidney cancer.

J is TRBJ1-2 and V is TRBV6-6; 10 bases are shared with TRBD1. The CDR3 is 15 amino acids. The ends lost 6 bases at V and 2 bases at J; junction bases unmatched: 6. Germline CDR1 and CDR2: MNHNY and SVGAGI (reference sequence). This chain's CDR3 is CASRGGTGANYGYTF. DNA of the CDR3: TGTGCCAGCAGAGGCGGGACAGGGGCGAACTATGGCTACACCTTC.

The rearrangement uses TRBV6-1 and TRBJ1-5, with D possibly matching TRBD1 (5 bases). V was pared by 4 bases and J by 2 bases, with 24 bases between. This CDR3 has 19 amino acids. Per the germline V gene, CDR1 is MNHNS and CDR2 is SASEGT. CDR3 protein: CASSGSIGGGRARNQPQHF. The DNA for the CDR3 is TGTGCCAGCAGTGGGAGCATTGGGGGAGGGAGGGCGCGCAATCAGCCCCAGCATTTT.

The chain is built from TRBV4-3 and TRBJ2-1; D is perhaps TRBD2 (6 bases). Between the trimmed V and J ends, which lost 4 bases and 0 bases, there was a span of 10 bases. The CDR3 is made up of 15 amino acids. Germline assignment: CDR1 LGHNA and CDR2 YSLEER. CDR3 nucleotide sequence: TGCGCCAGCAGCCTCTTAGCGGACTCCTACAATGAGCAGTTCTTC. It is translated as CASSLLADSYNEQFF.

A single count supports this clone. This sequence joins TRBV7-9 and TRBJ2-5; 12 bases are a match to TRBD1. CDR1 SEHNR and CDR2 FQNEAQ come from the germline V gene (reference sequence). J was trimmed by 4 bases and V by 8 bases; bases with no gene match: 8. The CDR3 spans 15 residues. The CDR3 loop reads CASSRGTGGGETQYF. CDR3 coding DNA: TGTGCCAGCTCCCGCGGGACAGGGGGCGGAGAGACCCAGTACTTC.

This clone has only a few counts. This chain links TRBV19 with TRBJ2-7; 12 nucleotides match TRBD1. V lost 3 bases and J lost 6; bases outside the gene matches: 6. This CDR3 is built from 15 residues. Germline V gives CDR1 LNHDA, CDR2 SQIVND (reference sequence). The CDR3 coding sequence is TGTGCCAGTAGTATGAGGTCGGGACAGGGGGCCGAGCAGTACTTC. Translating gives CASSMRSGQGAEQYF.

In its sample, this clone was seen a few times. J is TRBJ2-7 and V is TRBV5-4; TRBD2 aligns across 12 bases. This CDR3 contains 17 residues. Unmatched junction bases numbered 15, after V lost 4 bases and J lost 7 bases. Germline CDR1 reads SGHNT; CDR2 reads YYREEE (reference sequence). CDR3 nucleotide sequence: TGTGCCAGCAGCGCCTCTAGCGGGAGGGCCTTGTCCGGTGAGCAGTACTTC. Translated, it gives CASSASSGRALSGEQYF.

The V call is TRBV6-4, the J call TRBJ2-1; 12 nucleotides agree with TRBD2. From germline, CDR1 is MRHNA and CDR2 SNTAGT. This CDR3 region has 15 residues. V lost 6 bases to trimming and J lost 7 bases; unmatched junction nucleotides: 7. DNA of the CDR3: TGTGCCAGCAGCCGACTAGCGGGAGTGAGGAATGAGCAGTTCTTC. Its translation is CASSRLAGVRNEQFF.

The rearrangement uses TRBV30 and TRBJ2-1, with 7 bases identical to TRBD2. The CDR3 is made up of 15 amino acids. The germline CDR1 and CDR2 sequences are GTSNPN and SVGIG (reference sequence). The V segment lost 3 bases and the J segment 0 bases; nucleotides outside the gene matches: 5. Here the CDR3 DNA reads TGTGCCTGGAGAGGGGCGGGAGCCTCCTACAATGAGCAGTTCTTC. This sequence encodes CAWRGAGASYNEQFF. Together with reference TRBV30 and TRBJ2-1, the CDR3 gives the full variable domain: SQTIHQWPATLVQPVGSPLSLECTVEGTSNPNLYWYRQAAGRGLQLLFYSVGIGQISSEVPQNLSASRPQDRQFILSSKKLLLSDSGFYLCAWRGAGASYNEQFFGPGTRLTVL.